This entry is about one T cell receptor (beta chain). The sample belongs to a study of control samples from healthy donors and cancer patients. CDR3 length: 15 residues. Germline values: CDR1 MNHEY, CDR2 SVGEGT. Germline trimming cut 6 bases from V and 5 bases from J; bases unmatched to any gene: 12. Using immunoSEQ multiplex PCR, the repertoire was profiled, and TCRdb retains in-frame clones only, with some absent. The sample lists approximately 140,000 clones; 90% to 95% were seen once. The sample taken for sequencing was blood. This chain connects TRBV6-2 or TRBV6-3 to TRBJ2-7; 8 bases agree with TRBD2. This clonotype was sampled from a man between 40 and 49 years old in good health. The CDR3 DNA is TGTGCCAGCAGCCAGACTAACGGGGGGGTCGACGAGCAGTACTTC. Residues: CASSQTNGGVDEQYF.